A single TCR beta chain is shown here with its context. What it binds is unknown. This record comes from a study of Ad26.COV2.S vaccination and SARS-CoV-2 variants. For the study at large: Intramuscular Ad26.COV2.S doses were given once or twice, 56 days apart. Points from the study as a whole: The placebo group had lower spike-specific TCR breadth than the vaccine recipients did. Possible underestimation of total T cell responses by the TCR breadth and depth analyses was noted.

Treatment of the sample: roughly 18 received Ad26.COV2.S at low or high dose, single or two shots; roughly 5 received placebo; per-sample allocation not given. The study sampled participants on day 63 after the first vaccine or placebo injection. The CDR3 is made up of 15 amino acids. The germline CDR1 and CDR2 sequences are LGHDT and YNNKEL (reference sequence). V gave up 4 bases and J gave up 4 bases; unmatched junction bases: 3. The table came from immunoSEQ multiplex PCR; TCRdb's copy has only in-frame clones and leaves some out. Of about 320,000 clones listed, about 86% are singletons. The TCR originated in a person between 18 and 59 years old who received the Ad26.COV2.S COVID-19 vaccine or a placebo. Sample: peripheral blood, taken in a trial of Ad26.COV2.S vaccine versus placebo. V and J are TRBV3-1 (or the pseudogene TRBV3-2) and TRBJ2-2; 10 bases fit TRBD1. The CDR3 DNA is TGTGCCAGCAGCCCGGGACAGGGGAGCACCGGGGAGCTGTTTTTT. Protein product: CASSPGQGSTGELFF.